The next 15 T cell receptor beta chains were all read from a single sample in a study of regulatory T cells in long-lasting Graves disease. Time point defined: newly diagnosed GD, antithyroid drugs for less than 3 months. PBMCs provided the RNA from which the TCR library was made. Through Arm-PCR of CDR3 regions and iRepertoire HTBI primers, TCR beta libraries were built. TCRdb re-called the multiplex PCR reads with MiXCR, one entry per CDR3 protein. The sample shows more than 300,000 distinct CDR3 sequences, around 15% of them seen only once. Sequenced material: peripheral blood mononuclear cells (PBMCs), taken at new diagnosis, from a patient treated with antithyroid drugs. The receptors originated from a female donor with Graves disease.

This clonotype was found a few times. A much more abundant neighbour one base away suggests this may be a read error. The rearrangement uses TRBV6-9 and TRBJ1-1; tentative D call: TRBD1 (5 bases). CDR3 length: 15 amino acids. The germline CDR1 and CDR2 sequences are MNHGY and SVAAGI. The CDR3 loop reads CASGYNLGAGTEAFF. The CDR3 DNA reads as TGTGCCAGCGGTTACAACTTAGGGGCCGGCACTGAAGCTTTCTTT.

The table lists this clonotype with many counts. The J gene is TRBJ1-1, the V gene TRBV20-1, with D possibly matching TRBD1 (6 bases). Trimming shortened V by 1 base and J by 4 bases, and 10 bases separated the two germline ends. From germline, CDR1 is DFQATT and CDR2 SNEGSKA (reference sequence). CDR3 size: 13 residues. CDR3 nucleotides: TGCAGTGCTAGAGGCAGGGGCGGCACTGAAGCTTTCTTT. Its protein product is CSARGRGGTEAFF.

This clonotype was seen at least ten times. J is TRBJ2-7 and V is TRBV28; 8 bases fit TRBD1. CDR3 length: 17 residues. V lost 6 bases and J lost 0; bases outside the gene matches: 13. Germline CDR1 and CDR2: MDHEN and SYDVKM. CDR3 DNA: TGTGCCAGCAGCCCTAGCATAGGGACAGGCCACTCCTACGAGCAGTACTTC. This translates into CASSPSIGTGHSYEQYF.

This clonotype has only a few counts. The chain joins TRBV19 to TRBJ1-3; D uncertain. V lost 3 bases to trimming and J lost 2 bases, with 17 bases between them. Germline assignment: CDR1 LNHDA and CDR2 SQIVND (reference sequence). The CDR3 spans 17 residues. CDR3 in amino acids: CASSIGMEMVPGNTIYF. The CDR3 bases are TGTGCCAGTAGTATTGGTATGGAGATGGTCCCTGGAAACACCATATATTTT.

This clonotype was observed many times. This chain's CDR3 is CASKYRSGSRGTEAFF. The CDR3 nucleotides are TGTGCCAGCAAATATCGCTCTGGGTCACGAGGCACTGAAGCTTTCTTT. The chain has TRBV2 and TRBJ1-1; D ambiguous. V lost 7 bases and J lost 4, with 22 bases in between. This CDR3 spans 16 amino acids. Germline CDR1 and CDR2: SNHLY and FYNNEI.

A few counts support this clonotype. Written as DNA, the CDR3 is TGCAGCGTTGTCCCCAGGAACACTGAAGCTTTCTTT. It codes for CSVVPRNTEAFF. The V call is TRBV29-1, the J call TRBJ1-1; D is uncertain. CDR3 length: 12 amino acids. Trimming removed 4 bases from V and 1 base from J, with 7 bases in between. Germline loops: CDR1 SQVTM, CDR2 ANQGSEA.

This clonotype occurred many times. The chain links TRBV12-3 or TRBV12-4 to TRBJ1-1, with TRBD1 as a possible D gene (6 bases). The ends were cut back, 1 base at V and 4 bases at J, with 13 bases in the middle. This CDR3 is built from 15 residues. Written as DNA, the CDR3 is TGTGCCAGCAGTTTAGTATGGGGCAGGGGCACTGAAGCTTTCTTT. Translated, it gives CASSLVWGRGTEAFF.

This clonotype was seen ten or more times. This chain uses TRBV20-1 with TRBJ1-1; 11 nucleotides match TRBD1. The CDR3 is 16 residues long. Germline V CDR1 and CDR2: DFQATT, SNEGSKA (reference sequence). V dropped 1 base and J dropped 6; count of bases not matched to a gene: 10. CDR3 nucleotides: TGCAGTGCTAGAGTGGGGGACAGGGGGTATAGCGCTGAAGCTTTCTTT. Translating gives CSARVGDRGYSAEAFF.

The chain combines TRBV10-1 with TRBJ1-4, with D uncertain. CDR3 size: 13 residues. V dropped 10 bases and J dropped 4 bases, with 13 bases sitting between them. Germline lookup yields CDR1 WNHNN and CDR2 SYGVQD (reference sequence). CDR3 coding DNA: TGCGCCATCCCTCCGTCTATTAATGAAAAACTGTTTTTT. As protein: CAIPPSINEKLFF.

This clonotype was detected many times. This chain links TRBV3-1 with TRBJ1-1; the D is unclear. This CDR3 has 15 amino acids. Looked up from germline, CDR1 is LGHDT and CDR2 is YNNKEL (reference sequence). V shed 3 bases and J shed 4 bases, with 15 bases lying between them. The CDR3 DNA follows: TGTGCCAGCAGCCAGGGCCGACCCCATGGCACTGAAGCTTTCTTT. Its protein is CASSQGRPHGTEAFF.

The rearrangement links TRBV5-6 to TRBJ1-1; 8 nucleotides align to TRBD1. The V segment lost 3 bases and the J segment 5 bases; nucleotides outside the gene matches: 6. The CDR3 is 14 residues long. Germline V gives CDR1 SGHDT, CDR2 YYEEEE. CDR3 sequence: CASSYRQGRTEAFF. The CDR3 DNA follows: TGTGCCAGCAGCTACCGACAGGGGAGGACTGAAGCTTTCTTT.

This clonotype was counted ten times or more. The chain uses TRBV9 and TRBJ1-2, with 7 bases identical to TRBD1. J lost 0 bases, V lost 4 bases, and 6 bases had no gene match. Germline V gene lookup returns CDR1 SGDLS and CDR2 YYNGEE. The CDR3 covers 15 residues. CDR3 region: CASSPRTGANYGYTF. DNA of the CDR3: TGTGCCAGCAGCCCCCGTACAGGGGCTAACTATGGCTACACCTTC.

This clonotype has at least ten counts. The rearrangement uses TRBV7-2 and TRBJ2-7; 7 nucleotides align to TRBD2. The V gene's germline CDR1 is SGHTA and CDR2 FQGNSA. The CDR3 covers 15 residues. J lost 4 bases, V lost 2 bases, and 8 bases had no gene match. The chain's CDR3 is CASSLSSGYQYEQYF. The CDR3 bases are TGTGCCAGCAGCTTATCTAGCGGTTACCAATACGAGCAGTACTTC.

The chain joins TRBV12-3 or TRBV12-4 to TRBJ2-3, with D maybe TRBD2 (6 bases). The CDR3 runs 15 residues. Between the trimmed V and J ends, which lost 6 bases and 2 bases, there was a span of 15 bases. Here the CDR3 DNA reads TGTGCCAGCAGCACCCGGGACTTCTCCACAGATACGCAGTATTTT. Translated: CASSTRDFSTDTQYF.

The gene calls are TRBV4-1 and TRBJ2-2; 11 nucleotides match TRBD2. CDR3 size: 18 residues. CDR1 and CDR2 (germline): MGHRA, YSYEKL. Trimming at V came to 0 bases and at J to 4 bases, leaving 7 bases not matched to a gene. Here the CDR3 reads CASSQEQLAGGRTGELFF. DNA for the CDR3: TGCGCCAGCAGCCAAGAACAGCTAGCGGGGGGCCGCACCGGGGAGCTGTTTTTT.